A selection of T cell receptor beta chains follows, all from one sample in a study of breast tumors, draining lymph nodes, adjacent tissues. MiXCR, applied by TCRdb to the multiplex PCR reads, yields one record per CDR3 protein. Counted here are approximately 210,000 distinct CDR3 sequences, 32% occurring once; the ten biggest clones make up just over 1.4%. The sequencing sample was made of axillary lymph node tissue. The receptor source for this set is a female donor with breast cancer. Some clones in this sample may be carry-over from other donors' samples. CDR3s include the opening cysteine and the closing phenylalanine or tryptophan. D genes are given only for firm matches. Size is stated for part of the rows, as once, few or many counts, or as a class when the clone is expanded.

14	NA	TRBV6-1	TRBJ1-3	many	CASSDGGAVNTIYF	TGTGCCAGCAGTGATGGGGGCGCGGTGAACACCATATATTTT
14	NA	TRBV3-1	TRBJ2-1	NA	CASSQGLVKNEQFF	TGTGCCAGCAGCCAAGGACTAGTCAAGAATGAGCAGTTCTTC
18	TRBD1	TRBV6-5	TRBJ2-3	NA	CASSYSSRGLLNTDTQYF	TGTGCCAGCAGTTACTCGAGCAGGGGGCTACTCAACACAGATACGCAGTATTTT
13	NA	TRBV7-2	TRBJ2-3	many	CASSLIIIDTQYF	TGTGCCAGCAGCTTAATCATTATAGATACGCAGTATTTT
16	TRBD2	TRBV5-6	TRBJ2-7	many	CASSLEDGRATYEQYF	TGTGCCAGCAGCTTGGAGGACGGGAGGGCAACCTACGAGCAGTACTTC
17	NA	TRBV9	TRBJ1-5	NA	CASSVDQGHHSNQPQHF	TGTGCCAGCAGCGTAGATCAGGGACACCATAGCAATCAGCCCCAGCATTTT
19	TRBD1	TRBV24-1	TRBJ2-3	many	CATSDLSSARQGAIDTQYF	TGTGCCACCAGTGATTTGAGTTCGGCTCGGCAGGGGGCGATAGATACGCAGTATTTT
14	TRBD2	TRBV10-1	TRBJ2-1	NA	CASKNSGSHNEQFF	TGCGCCAGCAAAAATAGCGGGAGTCATAATGAGCAGTTCTTC
15	TRBD1	TRBV20-1	TRBJ1-1	few	CSAHGQDRRVAEAFF	TGCAGTGCTCACGGGCAGGACAGGCGGGTGGCTGAAGCTTTCTTT
15	NA	TRBV2	TRBJ2-3	many	CASLTEGGSTDTQYF	TGTGCCAGTCTGACGGAGGGCGGCAGCACAGATACGCAGTATTTT
15	TRBD2	TRBV20-1	TRBJ2-7	many	CSARYTTSVTYEQYF	TGCAGTGCTAGGTACACGACTAGCGTGACCTACGAGCAGTACTTC
15	TRBD1	TRBV20-1	TRBJ2-1	many	CSARGPGQGANEQFF	TGCAGTGCTAGGGGACCGGGACAGGGGGCCAATGAGCAGTTCTTC
10	NA	TRBV6-4	TRBJ1-6	many	CASSLAPLHF	TGTGCCAGCAGCCTCGCACCCCTCCACTTT
16	TRBD1	TRBV19	TRBJ1-6	many	CASSITKQGRSSPLHF	TGTGCCAGTAGTATAACTAAACAGGGGCGATCTTCACCCCTCCACTTT
17	TRBD1	TRBV19	TRBJ1-1	NA	CASSIAGDRGPRGEAFF	TGTGCCAGTAGTATAGCCGGGGACAGGGGGCCACGAGGTGAAGCTTTCTTT
14	NA	TRBV6-2/TRBV6-3	TRBJ2-1	NA	CASALGYRDNEQFF	TGTGCCAGCGCTTTGGGCTACCGCGACAATGAGCAGTTCTTC
13	NA	TRBV5-1	TRBJ1-1	many	CASSLRGNTEAFF	TGTGCCAGCAGCTTACGTGGGAACACTGAAGCTTTCTTT
15	NA	TRBV20-1	TRBJ2-5	many	CSASDSKGLQETQYF	TGCAGTGCTAGCGACTCTAAGGGGCTACAAGAGACCCAGTACTTC
14	NA	TRBV18	TRBJ2-3	many	CASSPPVRTDTQYF	TGTGCCAGCTCACCACCGGTCCGCACAGATACGCAGTATTTT
13	TRBD1	TRBV5-1	TRBJ1-2	many	CASSSGQALGYTF	TGCGCCAGCAGTTCGGGACAGGCTCTGGGCTACACCTTC
12	NA	TRBV29-1	TRBJ1-2	many	CSVEWANYGYTF	TGCAGCGTAGAATGGGCTAACTATGGCTACACCTTC
17	NA	TRBV7-2	TRBJ2-6	NA	CASSLAERVGGANVLTF	TGTGCCAGCAGCTTAGCGGAGCGGGTCGGGGGGGCCAACGTCCTGACTTTC
15	NA	TRBV12-3/TRBV12-4	TRBJ2-4	many	CASSFKQGMADIQYF	TGTGCCAGCAGTTTTAAACAGGGTATGGCAGACATTCAGTACTTC
15	NA	TRBV5-6	TRBJ1-5	many	CASSSGDGSNQPQHF	TGTGCCAGCAGCTCCGGGGACGGTAGCAATCAGCCCCAGCATTTT
14	TRBD2	TRBV20-1	TRBJ2-1	many	CSAREGGTYNEQFF	TGCAGTGCTAGAGAGGGGGGGACCTACAATGAGCAGTTCTTC
14	NA	TRBV5-6	TRBJ1-6	NA	CASSHRGGGSPLHF	TGTGCCAGCAGCCACCGTGGGGGGGGCTCACCCCTCCACTTT
13	NA	TRBV7-9	TRBJ2-2	many	CASSLRDPPELFF	TGTGCCAGCAGCCTCCGGGACCCGCCGGAGCTGTTTTTT
15	TRBD2	TRBV6-1	TRBJ2-1	many	CASSEALRLAGEQFF	TGTGCCAGCAGTGAAGCGCTTCGGCTAGCGGGGGAGCAGTTCTTC
13	NA	TRBV20-1	TRBJ1-5	many	CSADRQAPQPQHF	TGCAGTGCAGATCGACAGGCTCCCCAGCCCCAGCATTTT
16	TRBD2	TRBV15	TRBJ2-7	many	CATSTLGLAGIYEQYF	TGTGCCACCAGCACCCTAGGACTAGCGGGTATCTACGAGCAGTACTTC
14	NA	TRBV6-5	TRBJ1-1	few	CASRGAGLNTEAFF	TGTGCCAGCAGGGGGGCAGGTCTGAACACTGAAGCTTTCTTT
15	NA	TRBV7-9	TRBJ2-5	many	CASSSPRGAVETQYF	TGTGCCAGCAGTTCCCCGAGGGGGGCAGTAGAGACCCAGTACTTC
15	TRBD2	TRBV6-5	TRBJ2-1	many	CASSFGTSGRNEQFF	TGTGCCAGCAGTTTTGGGACTAGCGGGAGGAATGAGCAGTTCTTC
14	NA	TRBV19	TRBJ2-7	many	CASSAQTGPYEQYF	TGTGCCAGTAGCGCACAGACCGGACCCTACGAGCAGTACTTC
16	NA	TRBV6-1	TRBJ1-6	NA	CASSATGDGANSPLHF	TGTGCCAGCAGTGCTACCGGGGACGGCGCTAATTCACCCCTCCACTTT
13	NA	TRBV27	TRBJ1-2	once	CVSSLSGIYGYTF	TGTGTCAGCAGTTTATCAGGGATCTATGGCTACACCTTC
11	NA	TRBV9	TRBJ1-6	NA	CASSVEVPHHF	TGTGCCAGCAGCGTAGAAGTCCCCCACCACTTT
15	TRBD2	TRBV2	TRBJ2-5	NA	CASSDILAGKETQYF	TGTGCCAGCAGTGATATACTAGCGGGAAAGGAGACCCAGTACTTC